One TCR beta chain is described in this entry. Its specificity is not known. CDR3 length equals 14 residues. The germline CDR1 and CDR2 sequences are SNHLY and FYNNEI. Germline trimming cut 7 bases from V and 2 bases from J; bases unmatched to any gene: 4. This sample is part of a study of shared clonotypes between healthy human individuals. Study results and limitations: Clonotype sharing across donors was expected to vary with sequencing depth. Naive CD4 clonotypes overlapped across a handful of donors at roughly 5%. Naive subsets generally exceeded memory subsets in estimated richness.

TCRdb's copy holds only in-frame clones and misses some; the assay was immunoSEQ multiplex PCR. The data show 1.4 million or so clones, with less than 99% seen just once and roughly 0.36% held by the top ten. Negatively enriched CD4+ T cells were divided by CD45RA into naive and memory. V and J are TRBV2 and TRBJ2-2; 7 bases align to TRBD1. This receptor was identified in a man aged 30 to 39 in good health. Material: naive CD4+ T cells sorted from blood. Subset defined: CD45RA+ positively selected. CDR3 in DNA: TGTGCCAGCACCTGGGACAGTAACACCGGGGAGCTGTTTTTT. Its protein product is CASTWDSNTGELFF.